This TCR beta chain originates from a study of OX40 agonist ivuxolimab in advanced cancers. Looking at the study overall: Partial responses were achieved by three patients: one hepatocellular carcinoma, two cutaneous melanoma.

In regard to this clone: Its antigen remains unknown. A junction end diverges from the germline sequence, so it may reflect a read error.

Study conclusions and caveats: Also present in some nonresponders was a low level of normalized T-cell clonal expansion. No determination was made of the antigen specificity of the expanded peripheral T cells. People who partly responded at 0.1-3.0 mg/kg had some of the least clonal expansion seen.

Sequencing used immunoSEQ multiplex PCR; TCRdb keeps in-frame clones, though not all of them. The sample lists about 91,000 clones; 85% to 90% were seen once. The sequence derives from an adult with an advanced solid tumor such as melanoma, head and neck, liver or kidney cancer. The sequences come from CD4+ or CD8+ T cells sorted from blood, collected in a trial of the OX40 agonist ivuxolimab.

CDR3 in amino acids: CASSLVHRETQYF. The CDR3, as DNA: TGTGCTAGCAGCTTAGTCCACAGGGAGACCCAGTACTTC. The chain recombines TRBV7-7 with TRBJ2-5; D may be TRBD1 (5 bases). This CDR3 spans 13 amino acids. Germline V gene sequence: CDR1 SSHAT, CDR2 FNYEAQ (reference sequence).